Sequencing of this TCR beta chain was carried out in a study of tumor T cells in aggressive B-cell lymphoma. The CDR3 spans 14 residues. The ends were cut back, 5 bases at V and 7 bases at J, with 14 bases in the middle. Germline V gene sequence: CDR1 SNHLY, CDR2 FYNNEI. Sequencing used immunoSEQ multiplex PCR; TCRdb keeps in-frame clones, though not all of them. The repertoire holds under 2,500 clones, with roughly 94% as singletons. The clonotype was recovered from an adult with diffuse large B cell lymphoma. The rearrangement joins TRBV2 to TRBJ1-4, with D perhaps TRBD1 (5 bases). The sequenced material came from tumor tissue. The CDR3 here is CASSPLAGGEKLFF. CDR3 bases: TGTGCCAGCAGTCCCTTGGCCGGGGGTGAAAAACTGTTTTTT.